This paragraph covers one T cell receptor beta chain sequence. This receptor's antigen is unknown. No base-level quality is on record; no much larger clone is a single base apart. Unmatched junction bases come to 12, with V trimmed by 0 bases and J by 14 bases. The CDR3, from cysteine to phenylalanine, totals 15 residues. Of all the DNA, just the CDR3 is kept, 45 bases in frame from base 1. The germline V gene (reference sequence) provides CDR1 SGHNT and CDR2 YYREEE. To sequence the TCRbeta CDR3 region, genomic DNA was isolated from the sorted cells. The immunoSEQ Assay was used for sequencing of TCRbeta CDR3 regions. This is the immuneACCESS table as TCRdb keeps it, with only in-frame sequences that have V and J called. A part of the clones is gone; compared with another copy, unresolved V genes explain less than half, and the rest is unexplained. The sample contains around 50,000 clones, 60% to 80% of them found a single time. The top ten clones comprise 7.9% of the sample.

The data originate from a study of OX40 agonist ivuxolimab in advanced cancers. As for the study more broadly: Ivuxolimab was an agonistic, fully human IgG2 monoclonal antibody directed against OX40 (CD134), a costimulatory receptor. Intravenous ivuxolimab was administered to patients every 2 weeks at six dose levels: 0.01, 0.1, 0.3, 1.5, 3 and 10 mg/kg. Among the approximately 50 dose-escalation patients, around 20 had hepatocellular carcinoma, 15 or so melanoma, 9 renal cell carcinoma and 9 head and neck cancer. A male proportion of roughly 85% and a mean age of 60 years, ranging from about 20 to 85, were recorded for the dose-escalation cohort. Prior anti-PD-1, anti-PD-L1 or anti-CTLA-4 therapy was permitted, and checkpoint inhibitors had been received by 40% to 50% of dose-escalation patients. Three dose-escalation patients achieved partial responses, one with hepatocellular carcinoma and two with cutaneous melanoma. Peripheral TCRbeta sequencing aimed to test whether ivuxolimab altered TCR sequence diversity and caused clonal T-cell expansion. The paper reports the monotherapy dose-escalation portion (N of about 52 patients) of the phase I ivuxolimab trial. On the study overall, not on this receptor specifically: In the 0.1-3.0 mg/kg groups, partial responders were among the patients with the lowest normalized peripheral clonal expansion, particularly in CD8+ T cells. At doses from 0.1 to 3.0 mg/kg, clonal expansion was seen in both CD4+ and CD8+ blood T cells between baseline and week 6. The antigen specificity of the peripheral T cells that underwent clonal expansion was not determined. After ivuxolimab, expanded clones were on average more numerous among CD8+ T cells than among CD4+ T cells. Low levels of normalized T-cell clonal expansion were also seen in some patients who did not respond.

Patients with autoimmune disease history or receiving systemic immunosuppression were excluded from the trial. Peripheral blood for TCR sequencing was collected from all dose cohorts at baseline, on cycle 4 day 1, and on cycle 7 day 1. The samples were drawn from a first-in-human, open-label, multicenter phase I dose-escalation trial of ivuxolimab. Adults with locally advanced or metastatic head and neck squamous cell, hepatocellular, melanoma or renal cell carcinoma were enrolled in the trial. Before TCR sequencing, CD4+ T cells and CD8+ T cells were sorted from peripheral blood as separate populations.

The chain is assembled from TRBV5-4 and TRBJ2-1; TRBD2 fits 9 bases in the junction. The input for sequencing was CD4+ or CD8+ T cells sorted from blood, taken in a trial of the OX40 agonist ivuxolimab. The TCR comes from an adult with an advanced solid tumor such as melanoma, head and neck, liver or kidney cancer. The CDR3 reads CASSLGSSGKGVEFF. The DNA sequence reads TGTGCCAGCAGCTTGGGATCTAGCGGGAAGGGGGTGGAGTTCTTC.